Below, one TCR beta chain is given with its context. Both 60 Vbeta primers and 13 Jbeta primers went into the PCR. This table comes from immunoSEQ multiplex PCR, and its TCRdb copy is limited to in-frame clones, with some not included. Among about 170,000 clones, roughly 81% were seen once, and the ten largest hold roughly 2.2%. This record comes from a study of cytomegalovirus exposure and HLA in healthy donors. Looked up from germline, CDR1 is SGHTA and CDR2 is FQGNSA. The CDR3 has 15 amino acids. Trimming removed 6 bases at V and 0 bases at J, with 15 bases between. This chain connects TRBV7-2 to TRBJ2-7; D might be TRBD1 (6 bases). Sequencing input: PBMCs. The receptor was derived from a man aged 18 to 30 in good health and CMV-seropositive. The CDR3 loop reads CASRVNGQFSYEQYF. In DNA form, the CDR3 reads TGTGCCAGCAGAGTAAATGGACAGTTCTCCTACGAGCAGTACTTC.